This T cell receptor (beta chain) was recovered during a study of vaccination and CD4 T cells after COVID-19. Study-wide background: Nasal swab PCR detected SARS-CoV-2 in convalescent patients, who comprised about nine mild cases and one severe case. In the convalescent cohort, there were six males and four females, two of them Hispanic.

Sequencing of the DNA from cultured CD4+ T cells was carried out with the Oncomine TCR Beta short-read assay. TCRdb itself ran the PCR reads through MiXCR, one entry per CDR3 protein. The sample has about 14,000 distinct CDR3 sequences, 27% seen once. Treatment indicated: approximately nine-day PBMC culture with coronavirus spike peptide pools or control peptides (ViraFEST assay). Antigen-specific T cell expansion with peptide pools preceded TCR sequencing in the ViraFEST approach. After around ten days of culture, CD4+ T cells were negatively selected. A remark on this clonotype: Its antigen is undetermined.

The germline V and J ends were trimmed by 2 bases and 8 bases, with 17 bases remaining between them. CDR1 is SGHDT, CDR2 YYEEEE, per germline. The CDR3 extends over 15 amino acids. This chain joins TRBV5-6 and TRBJ2-1, with D possibly being TRBD2 (7 bases). Source material: CD4+ T cells from blood, cultured in vitro. The sequence was collected from a human donor who had recovered from COVID-19. The CDR3 here is CASSLKRGAQDEQFF. The CDR3 nucleotides read TGTGCCAGCAGCTTAAAACGGGGGGCACAGGATGAGCAGTTCTTC.